This T cell receptor (beta chain) stems from a study of vaccination effects on CD4 cells after COVID-19. Study results and limitations: Cross-reactivity toward common cold coronaviruses was confined to only 1 of 255 vaccine-induced clones in healthy vaccinees. Marked contraction was observed in infection-induced and vaccine-induced clones late after vaccination.

For this clone: The antigen is unknown.

Libraries were prepared by immunoSEQ multiplex PCR; TCRdb keeps only in-frame clonotypes and omits some of them. Of approximately 9,300 clones in the sample, about 80% are singletons; the top ten hold approximately 10%. Investigators separated out CD4+ T cells once approximately 9 days of culture had passed. Every participant took two doses of the BNT162b2 or mRNA-1273 vaccine. Vaccine recipients lacked prior SARS-CoV-2 infection and had negative nucleocapsid antibodies. Trimming took off 4 bases at V and 1 base at J, with 10 bases between the two ends. The CDR3 totals 14 residues. Per the germline V gene, CDR1 is LNHDA and CDR2 is SQIVND (reference sequence).

This clonotype originated in a human donor who received a COVID-19 vaccine. V usage is TRBV19 and J usage is TRBJ1-1; D perhaps matches TRBD1 (6 bases). Material: CD4+ T cells from PBMCs cultured without peptide, obtained after COVID-19 vaccination. CDR3 coding DNA: TGTGCCAGTAGTAAGGGAGGGGGGAACACTGAAGCTTTCTTT. This codes for CASSKGGGNTEAFF.